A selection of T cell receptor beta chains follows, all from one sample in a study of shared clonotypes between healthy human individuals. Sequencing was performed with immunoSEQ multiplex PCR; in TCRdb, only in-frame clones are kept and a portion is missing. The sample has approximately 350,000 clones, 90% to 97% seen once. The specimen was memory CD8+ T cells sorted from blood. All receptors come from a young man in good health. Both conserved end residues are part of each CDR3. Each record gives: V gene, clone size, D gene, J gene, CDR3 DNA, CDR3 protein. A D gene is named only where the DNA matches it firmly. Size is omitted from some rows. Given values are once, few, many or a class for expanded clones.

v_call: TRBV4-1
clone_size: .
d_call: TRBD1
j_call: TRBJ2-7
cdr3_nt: TGCGCCAGCAGCCAAGCGTGGACAGGGGGCCCCTACGAGCAGTACTTC
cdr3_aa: CASSQAWTGGPYEQYF

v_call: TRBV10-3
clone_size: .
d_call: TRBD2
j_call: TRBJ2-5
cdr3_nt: TGTGCCATCAACAACCTAGCGGGGGTACGCGAGACCCAGTACTTC
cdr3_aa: CAINNLAGVRETQYF

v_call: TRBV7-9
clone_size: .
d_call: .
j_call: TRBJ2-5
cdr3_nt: TGTGCCAGCAGCTTAGGAGACACGGTAGAGACCCAGTACTTC
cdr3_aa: CASSLGDTVETQYF

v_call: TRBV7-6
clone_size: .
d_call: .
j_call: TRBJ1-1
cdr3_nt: TGTGCCAGCAGCCCCCGGAAGGGTCGGGCTTTCTTT
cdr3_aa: CASSPRKGRAFF

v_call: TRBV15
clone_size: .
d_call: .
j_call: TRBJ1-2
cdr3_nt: TGTGCCACCAGCAGTCACAGGGATGGCTACACCTTC
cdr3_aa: CATSSHRDGYTF

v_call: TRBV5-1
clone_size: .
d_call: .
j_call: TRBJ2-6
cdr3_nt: TGCGCCAGCAGCTTGATTGGTGCCTCTGGGGCCAACGTCCTGACTTTC
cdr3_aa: CASSLIGASGANVLTF

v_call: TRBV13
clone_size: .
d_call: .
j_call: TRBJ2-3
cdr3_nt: TGTGCCAGCAGCCGCCTAAGCGATACGCAGTATTTT
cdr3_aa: CASSRLSDTQYF

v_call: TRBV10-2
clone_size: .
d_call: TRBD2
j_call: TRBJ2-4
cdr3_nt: TGCGCCAGCAGTGAGACTAGCGGGAGGGCCCCAAACATTCAGTACTTC
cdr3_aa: CASSETSGRAPNIQYF

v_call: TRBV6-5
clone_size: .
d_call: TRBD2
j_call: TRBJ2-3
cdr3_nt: TGTGCCAGCCATCCCAGCGGGGAGTCAGATACGCAGTATTTT
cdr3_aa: CASHPSGESDTQYF

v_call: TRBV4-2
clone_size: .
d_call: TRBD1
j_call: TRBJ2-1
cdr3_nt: TGTGCCAGCAGCCGAGGGACAGGGGGCTCCTTTGAGATTGGCTACAATGAGCAGTTCTTC
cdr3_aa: CASSRGTGGSFEIGYNEQFF

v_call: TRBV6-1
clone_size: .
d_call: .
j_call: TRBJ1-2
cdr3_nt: TGTGCCAGCAGTTCCTATTATGGCTACACCTTC
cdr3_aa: CASSSYYGYTF

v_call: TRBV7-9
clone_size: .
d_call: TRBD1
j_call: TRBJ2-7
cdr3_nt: TGTGCCAGCAGCTTAGCGACCGGGACAGGGTCCGAGCAGTACTTC
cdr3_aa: CASSLATGTGSEQYF

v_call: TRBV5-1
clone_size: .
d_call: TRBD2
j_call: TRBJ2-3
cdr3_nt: TGCGCCAGCAGCCCCGGGGGGGATACGCAGTATTTT
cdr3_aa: CASSPGGDTQYF

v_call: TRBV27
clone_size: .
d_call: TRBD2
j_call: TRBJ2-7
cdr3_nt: TGTGCCAGCAGTCCCCTCGGGACTAGGGTCTACGAGCAGTACTTC
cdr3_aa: CASSPLGTRVYEQYF

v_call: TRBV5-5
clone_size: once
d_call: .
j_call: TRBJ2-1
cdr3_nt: TGTGCCAGCAGCTTGTTACGGGAGTCCCTCAGGGATGAGCAGTTCTTC
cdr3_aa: CASSLLRESLRDEQFF

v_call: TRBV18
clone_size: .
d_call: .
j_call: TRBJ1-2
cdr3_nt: TGTGCCAGCTCACCGACGGACTATGGCTACACCTTC
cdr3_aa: CASSPTDYGYTF

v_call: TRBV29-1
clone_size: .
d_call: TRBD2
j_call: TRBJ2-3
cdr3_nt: TGCAGCGTCGTTGGACTAGCGGTCACAGATACGCAGTATTTT
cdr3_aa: CSVVGLAVTDTQYF

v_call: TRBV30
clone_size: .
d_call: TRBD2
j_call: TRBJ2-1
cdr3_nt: TGTGCTTTTAGCGGGAGACCCGCCTACAATGAGCAGTTCTTC
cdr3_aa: CAFSGRPAYNEQFF

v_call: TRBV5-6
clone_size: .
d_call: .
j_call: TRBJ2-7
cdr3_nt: TGTGCCAGCAGCTTGATGGGGGCGGGAGTATACGAGCAGTACTTC
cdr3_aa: CASSLMGAGVYEQYF

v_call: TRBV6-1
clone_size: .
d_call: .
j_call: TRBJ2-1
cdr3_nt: TGTGCCAGCAGTGAAGTAGCCGCGACCCGTTACAATGAGCAGTTCTTC
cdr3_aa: CASSEVAATRYNEQFF

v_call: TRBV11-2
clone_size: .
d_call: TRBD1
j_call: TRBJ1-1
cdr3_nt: TGTGCCAGCAGCTTAGACTCAGGGGGGAACACTGAAGCTTTCTTT
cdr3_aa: CASSLDSGGNTEAFF

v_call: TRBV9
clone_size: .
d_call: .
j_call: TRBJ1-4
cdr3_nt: TGTGCCAGCAGCCTGGGGAGCGCGGGTGAAAAACTGTTTTTT
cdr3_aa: CASSLGSAGEKLFF

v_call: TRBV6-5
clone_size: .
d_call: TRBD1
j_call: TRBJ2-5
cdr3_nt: TGTGCCAGCAGACGGACAGGGTGGGGATTGGAGACCCAGTACTTC
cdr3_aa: CASRRTGWGLETQYF

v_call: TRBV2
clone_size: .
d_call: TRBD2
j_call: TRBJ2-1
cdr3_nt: TGTGCCAGCTTCGGACTAGCGCTATACAATGAGCAGTTCTTC
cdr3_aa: CASFGLALYNEQFF

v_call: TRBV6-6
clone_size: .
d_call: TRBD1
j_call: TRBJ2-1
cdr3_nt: TGTGCCAGCAGTTACGGGACAGGGGGTATCGGTGAGCAGTTCTTC
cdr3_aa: CASSYGTGGIGEQFF

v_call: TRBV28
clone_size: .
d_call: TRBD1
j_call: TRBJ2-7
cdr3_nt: TGTGCCAGCAGAAGCGGGACAGGGCCGCCCTACGAGCAGTACTTC
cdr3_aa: CASRSGTGPPYEQYF

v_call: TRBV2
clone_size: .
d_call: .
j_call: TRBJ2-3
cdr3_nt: TGTGCCAGCAGGACTCCACTAGCTAGAAATACGCAGTATTTT
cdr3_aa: CASRTPLARNTQYF

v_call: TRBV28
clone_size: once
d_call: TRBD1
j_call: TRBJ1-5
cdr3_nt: TGTGCCAGCAGCCGGACAGGGACCAATCAGCCCCAGCATTTT
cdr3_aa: CASSRTGTNQPQHF

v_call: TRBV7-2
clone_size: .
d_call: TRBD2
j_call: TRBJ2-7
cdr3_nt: TGTGCCAGCAGCCGATCAAGCGGGAACTCCTACGAGCAGTACTTC
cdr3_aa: CASSRSSGNSYEQYF

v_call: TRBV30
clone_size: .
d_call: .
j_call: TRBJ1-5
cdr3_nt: TGTGCCTGGAGTGTTGGGAGGTCCAAGCATTTT
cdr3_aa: CAWSVGRSKHF

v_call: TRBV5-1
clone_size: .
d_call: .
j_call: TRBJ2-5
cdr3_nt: TGCGCCAGCCGGAGGGGGGAAGAGACCCAGTACTTC
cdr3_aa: CASRRGEETQYF

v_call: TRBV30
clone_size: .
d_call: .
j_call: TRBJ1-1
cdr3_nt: TGTGCCGGAATCATCGACAGGAATGAAGCTTTCTTT
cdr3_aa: CAGIIDRNEAFF

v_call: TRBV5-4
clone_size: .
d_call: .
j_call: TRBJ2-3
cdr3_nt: TGTGCCAGCAGCTTGAGGGGAAGCACAGATACGCAGTATTTT
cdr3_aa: CASSLRGSTDTQYF

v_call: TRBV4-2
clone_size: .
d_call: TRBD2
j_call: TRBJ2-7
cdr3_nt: TGTGCCAGCAGCCAAGATGCGAGCGGGAGGGCCTGGCCCAGGTACGAGCAGTACTTC
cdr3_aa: CASSQDASGRAWPRYEQYF

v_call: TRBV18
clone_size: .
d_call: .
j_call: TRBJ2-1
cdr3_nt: TGTGCCAGCTCACTTTTAATGGGTGCGTACAATGAGCAGTTCTTC
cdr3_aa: CASSLLMGAYNEQFF

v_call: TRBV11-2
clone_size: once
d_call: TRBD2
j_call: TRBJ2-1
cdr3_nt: TGTGCCAGCAGCCCGCTTAGCGGGAGAGCCTACAATGAGCAGTTCTTC
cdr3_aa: CASSPLSGRAYNEQFF

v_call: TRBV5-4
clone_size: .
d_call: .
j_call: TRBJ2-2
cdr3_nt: TGTGCCAGCAGCTTGGCCCACACCGGGGAGCTGTTTTTT
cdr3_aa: CASSLAHTGELFF

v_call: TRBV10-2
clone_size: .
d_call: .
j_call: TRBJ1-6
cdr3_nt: TGCGCCAGCAGGGGGGGGGCCGGGCCTAATTCACCCCTCCACTTT
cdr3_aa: CASRGGAGPNSPLHF

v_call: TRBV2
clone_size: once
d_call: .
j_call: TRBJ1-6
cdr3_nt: TGTGCCAGCAGTGAAGGTCAGGGAAGGTTGGCATCACCCCTCCACTTT
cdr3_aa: CASSEGQGRLASPLHF

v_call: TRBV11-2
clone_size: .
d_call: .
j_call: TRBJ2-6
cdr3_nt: TGTGCCAGCTCTCTATTTGGGTCTGGGGCCAACGTCCTGACTTTC
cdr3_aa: CASSLFGSGANVLTF

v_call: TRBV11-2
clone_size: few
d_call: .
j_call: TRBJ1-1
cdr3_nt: TGTGCCAGCAGCTTTTACAACACTGAAGCTTTCTTT
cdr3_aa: CASSFYNTEAFF

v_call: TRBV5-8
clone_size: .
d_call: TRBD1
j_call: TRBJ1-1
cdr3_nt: TGTGCCAGCAGCTTATGGACAGGGGGCAATTCGGGCACTGAAGCTTTCTTT
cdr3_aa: CASSLWTGGNSGTEAFF

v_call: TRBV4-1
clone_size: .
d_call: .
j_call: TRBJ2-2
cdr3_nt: TGCGCCAGCAGCCCAGACACAAACACCGGGGAGCTGTTTTTT
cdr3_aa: CASSPDTNTGELFF

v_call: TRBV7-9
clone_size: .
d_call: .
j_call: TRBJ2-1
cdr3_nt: TGTGCCAGCAGCCGCATAACGCGGGACGAGTACAATGAGCAGTTCTTC
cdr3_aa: CASSRITRDEYNEQFF

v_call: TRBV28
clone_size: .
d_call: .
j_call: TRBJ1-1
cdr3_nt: TGTGCCAGCAGTTTAACTAACTCGGGGGGCGGCACTGAAGCTTTCTTT
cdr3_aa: CASSLTNSGGGTEAFF

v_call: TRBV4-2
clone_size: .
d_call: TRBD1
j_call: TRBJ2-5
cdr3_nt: TGTGCCAGCAGCCTTTCCCGGGACAGGGGGCGGGGTGCAGAGACCCAGTACTTC
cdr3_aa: CASSLSRDRGRGAETQYF

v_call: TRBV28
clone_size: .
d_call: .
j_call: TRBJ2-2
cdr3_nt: TGTGCCACCAACACCCCGGGGAAGGAGCTGTTTTTT
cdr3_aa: CATNTPGKELFF

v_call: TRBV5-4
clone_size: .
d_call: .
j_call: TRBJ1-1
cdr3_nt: TGTGCCAGCAGCTTGCCCGGGAAAGGGACTGAAGCTTTCTTT
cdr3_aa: CASSLPGKGTEAFF

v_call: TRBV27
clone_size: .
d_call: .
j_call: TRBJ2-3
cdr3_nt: TGTGCCGGACGCCCGTGGGTCCCGCAGATACCCACAGATACGCAGTATTTT
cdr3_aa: CAGRPWVPQIPTDTQYF

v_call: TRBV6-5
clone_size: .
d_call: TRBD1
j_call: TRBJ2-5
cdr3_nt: TGTGCCAGCAGTTACTCCGGACAGGGGCAAGAGACCCAGTACTTC
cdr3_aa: CASSYSGQGQETQYF

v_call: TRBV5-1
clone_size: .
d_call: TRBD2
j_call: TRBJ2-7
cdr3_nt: TGCGCCAGCAGCCCAGCCGGGACTAGCGGGAACGAGCAGTACTTC
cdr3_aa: CASSPAGTSGNEQYF

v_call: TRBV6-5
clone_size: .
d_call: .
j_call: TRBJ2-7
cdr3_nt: TGTGCCAGCACGAGGGCCGGGTTCTACGAGCAGTACTTC
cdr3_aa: CASTRAGFYEQYF

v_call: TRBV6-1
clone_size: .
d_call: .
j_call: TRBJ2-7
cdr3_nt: TGTGCCAGCAGTGAAGCGCCCAGGCAGGGTTACGAGCAGTACTTC
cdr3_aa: CASSEAPRQGYEQYF

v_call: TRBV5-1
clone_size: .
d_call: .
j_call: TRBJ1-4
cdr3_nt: TGCGCCAGCAGCGTGGACAGAACTAATGAAAAACTGTTTTTT
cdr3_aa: CASSVDRTNEKLFF

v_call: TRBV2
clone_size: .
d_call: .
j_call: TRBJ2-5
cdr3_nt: TGTGCCAGCAGCCGGAATACCGAAGAGACCCAGTACTTC
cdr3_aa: CASSRNTEETQYF

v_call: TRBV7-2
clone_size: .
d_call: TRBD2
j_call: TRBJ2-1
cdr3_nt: TGTGCCAGCAGCTGGGTAGCGGGAGGCAACAATGAGCAGTTCTTC
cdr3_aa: CASSWVAGGNNEQFF

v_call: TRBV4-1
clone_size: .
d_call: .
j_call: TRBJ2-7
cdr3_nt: TGCGCCAGCAGCCAAGAAAGCAACCCTGGGTACGAGCAGTACTTC
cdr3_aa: CASSQESNPGYEQYF